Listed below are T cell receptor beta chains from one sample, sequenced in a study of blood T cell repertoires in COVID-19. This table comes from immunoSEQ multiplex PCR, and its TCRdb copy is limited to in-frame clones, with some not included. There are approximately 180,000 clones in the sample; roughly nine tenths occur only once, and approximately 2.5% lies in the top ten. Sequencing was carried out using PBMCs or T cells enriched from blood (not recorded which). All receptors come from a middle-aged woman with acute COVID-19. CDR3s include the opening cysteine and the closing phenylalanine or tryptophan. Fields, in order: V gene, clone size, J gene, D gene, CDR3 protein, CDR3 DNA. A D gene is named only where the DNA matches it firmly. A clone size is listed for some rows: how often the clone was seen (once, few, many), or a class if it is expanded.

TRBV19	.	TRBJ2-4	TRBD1	CASSPDWDRKNIQYF	TGTGCCAGTAGTCCCGACTGGGACAGAAAAAACATTCAGTACTTC
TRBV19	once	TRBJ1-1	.	CASRRGHPNTEAFF	TGTGCCAGTAGGAGGGGACACCCGAACACTGAAGCTTTCTTT
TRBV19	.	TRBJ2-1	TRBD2	CASSTMGLAGHNEQFF	TGTGCCAGTAGTACCATGGGACTAGCGGGCCACAATGAGCAGTTCTTC
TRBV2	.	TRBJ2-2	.	CASREIKNTGELFF	TGTGCCAGCAGAGAGATTAAGAACACCGGGGAGCTGTTTTTT
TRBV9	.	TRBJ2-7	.	CASSVASGETYEQYF	TGTGCCAGCAGCGTAGCGTCAGGGGAAACCTACGAGCAGTACTTC
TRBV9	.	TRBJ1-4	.	CASSERTAPSEKLFF	TGTGCCAGCAGCGAGCGGACAGCGCCGAGCGAAAAACTGTTTTTT
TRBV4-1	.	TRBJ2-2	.	CASSQALGGNTGELFF	TGCGCCAGCAGCCAAGCATTGGGGGGGAACACCGGGGAGCTGTTTTTT
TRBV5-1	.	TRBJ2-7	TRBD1	CASSLDTGVGRHEQYF	TGCGCCAGCAGCTTAGACACAGGGGTGGGTAGACACGAGCAGTACTTC
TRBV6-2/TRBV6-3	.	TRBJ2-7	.	CASSYSGGILSYEQYF	TGTGCCAGCAGTTACTCGGGCGGGATCCTATCCTACGAGCAGTACTTC
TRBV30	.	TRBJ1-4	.	CAWSVREAPNEKLFF	TGTGCCTGGAGTGTACGAGAAGCCCCCAATGAAAAACTGTTTTTT
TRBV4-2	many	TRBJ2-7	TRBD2	CASSFTSGASYEQYF	TGTGCCAGCAGCTTCACTAGCGGGGCATCCTACGAGCAGTACTTC
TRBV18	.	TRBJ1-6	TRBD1	CASAPGQSSYNSPLHF	TGTGCCAGCGCCCCGGGACAGAGCTCCTATAATTCACCCCTCCACTTT
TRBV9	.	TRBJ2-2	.	CASSPHLGTGELFF	TGTGCCAGCAGCCCCCATCTCGGGACCGGGGAGCTGTTTTTT
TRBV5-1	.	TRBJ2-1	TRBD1	CASSGQGGNEQFF	TGCGCCAGCAGTGGACAGGGGGGCAATGAGCAGTTCTTC
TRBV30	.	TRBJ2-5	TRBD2	CAWRSGGAVQETQYF	TGTGCCTGGAGATCCGGGGGGGCGGTTCAAGAGACCCAGTACTTC
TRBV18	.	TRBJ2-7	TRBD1	CASSPSTGGGWYEQYF	TGTGCCAGCTCACCATCGACAGGGGGAGGTTGGTACGAGCAGTACTTC
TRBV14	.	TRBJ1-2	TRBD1	CASSQVRGRGSGYTF	TGTGCCAGCAGCCAAGTCCGGGGCAGGGGGTCTGGCTACACCTTC
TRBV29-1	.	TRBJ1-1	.	CSVEVRSNTEAFF	TGCAGCGTTGAGGTTCGGAGTAACACTGAAGCTTTCTTT
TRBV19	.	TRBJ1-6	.	CASGDVGNSPLHF	TGTGCCAGCGGGGATGTCGGTAATTCACCCCTCCACTTT
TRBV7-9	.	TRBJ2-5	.	CASSPISGQETQYF	TGTGCCAGCAGCCCGATTAGCGGCCAAGAGACCCAGTACTTC
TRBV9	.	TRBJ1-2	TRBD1	CASSVDPTGQGASYTF	TGTGCCAGCAGCGTAGACCCCACGGGACAGGGGGCGAGCTACACCTTC
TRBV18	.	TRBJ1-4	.	CASSPPGGRNEKLFF	TGTGCCAGCTCACCACCAGGGGGTAGAAATGAAAAACTGTTTTTT
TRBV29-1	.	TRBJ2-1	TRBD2	CSVDSGNRNEQFF	TGCAGCGTTGACAGCGGGAATAGGAATGAGCAGTTCTTC
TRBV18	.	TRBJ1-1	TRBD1	CASSPRSDRGNHMNTEAFF	TGTGCCAGCTCACCAAGGTCCGACAGGGGGAATCATATGAACACTGAAGCTTTCTTT
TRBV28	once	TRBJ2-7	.	CASSYTVRAYEQYF	TGTGCCAGCAGCTACACCGTGAGGGCCTACGAGCAGTACTTC
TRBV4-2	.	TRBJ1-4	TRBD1	CASNRDRNEKLFF	TGTGCCAGCAACCGGGACAGAAATGAAAAACTGTTTTTT
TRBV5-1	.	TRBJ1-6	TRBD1	CASSPGQGLNSPLHF	TGCGCCAGCAGCCCGGGACAGGGCCTCAATTCACCCCTCCACTTT
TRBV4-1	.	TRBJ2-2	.	CASSQEGRGAGELFF	TGCGCCAGCAGCCAAGAGGGCAGGGGGGCCGGGGAGCTGTTTTTT
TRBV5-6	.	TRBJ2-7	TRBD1	CASSSPGQRYSYEQYF	TGTGCCAGCAGCTCGCCGGGACAGAGGTATTCCTACGAGCAGTACTTC
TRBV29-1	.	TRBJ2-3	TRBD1	CSSSGQGPDTQYF	TGCAGTAGTTCCGGACAGGGCCCAGATACGCAGTATTTT
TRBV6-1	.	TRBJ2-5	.	CARSEAPGGQETQYF	TGTGCCCGCAGTGAAGCGCCAGGAGGCCAAGAGACCCAGTACTTC
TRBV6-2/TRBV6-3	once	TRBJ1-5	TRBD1	CASSLYPDRGVSVADQPQHF	TGTGCCAGCAGCCTTTACCCGGACAGGGGTGTAAGTGTTGCGGATCAGCCCCAGCATTTT
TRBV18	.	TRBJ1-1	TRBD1	CASSLQPGQGPPTWTEAFF	TGTGCCAGCTCACTACAACCGGGACAGGGGCCCCCAACGTGGACTGAAGCTTTCTTT
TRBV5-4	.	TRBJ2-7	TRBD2	CASSLLAGGLYEQYF	TGTGCCAGCAGCCTTCTAGCGGGGGGTCTCTACGAGCAGTACTTC